Listed below are T cell receptor beta chains from one sample, sequenced in a study of OX40 agonist ivuxolimab in advanced cancers. TCRdb's copy holds only in-frame clones and misses some; the assay was immunoSEQ multiplex PCR. The table lists about 110,000 clones, roughly nine tenths of them singletons. The source was CD4+ or CD8+ T cells sorted from blood, collected in a trial of the OX40 agonist ivuxolimab. The receptor source for this set is an adult with an advanced solid tumor such as melanoma, head and neck, liver or kidney cancer. The CDR3 runs from the conserved cysteine through the conserved F or W. D genes are given only for firm matches. Clone size appears in some rows only: once, few, many, or a class for an expanded clone.

>.|15|.|TRBJ1-2|TRBV7-2
CASSLGQGMGVGYTF
TGTGCCAGCAGCTTAGGCCAGGGTATGGGTGTTGGCTACACCTTC
>TRBD1|11|.|TRBJ1-3|TRBV6-5
CASGKGAGLYF
TGTGCCAGCGGAAAGGGGGCCGGCTTATATTTT
>.|12|.|TRBJ2-3|TRBV28
CASSLVVDTQYF
TGTGCCAGCAGTTTGGTTGTAGATACGCAGTATTTT
>.|14|.|TRBJ1-1|TRBV5-5
CASSLGDGNTEAFF
TGTGCCAGCAGCTTGGGAGACGGGAACACTGAAGCTTTCTTT
>.|17|.|TRBJ1-3|TRBV9
CASSVGTTVASGNTIYF
TGTGCCAGCAGCGTAGGGACAACCGTTGCCTCTGGAAACACCATATATTTT
>TRBD1|16|.|TRBJ2-1|TRBV27
CASSRSPGQRVNEQFF
TGTGCCAGCAGTAGATCCCCGGGACAGAGAGTTAATGAGCAGTTCTTC
>.|13|once|TRBJ1-2|TRBV19
CASSRRGVGGYTF
TGTGCCAGTAGTCGACGGGGGGTCGGAGGCTACACCTTC
>.|17|.|TRBJ2-1|TRBV15
CATSPTADPQNYNEQFF
TGTGCCACCAGCCCGACGGCGGACCCACAAAACTACAATGAGCAGTTCTTC
>TRBD1|15|once|TRBJ2-2|TRBV28
CASSSPGQGAGELFF
TGTGCCAGCAGTTCTCCGGGACAGGGGGCCGGGGAGCTGTTTTTT
>TRBD1|14|.|TRBJ2-1|TRBV6-6
CASSARDRVNEQFF
TGTGCCAGCAGTGCCAGGGACAGGGTAAATGAGCAGTTCTTC
>.|20|.|TRBJ2-6|TRBV27
CASSSPRRDSNFSGANVLTF
TGTGCCAGCAGTTCACCGCGCCGGGACTCCAACTTCTCTGGGGCCAACGTCCTGACTTTC
>.|14|.|TRBJ2-2|TRBV11-2
CASSLASPPGELFF
TGTGCCAGCAGCTTAGCATCCCCGCCCGGGGAGCTGTTTTTT
>.|13|few|TRBJ1-3|TRBV7-2
CASSFVGGNTIYF
TGTGCCAGCAGCTTTGTAGGTGGAAACACCATATATTTT
>.|13|.|TRBJ2-3|TRBV30
CAWSKGSTDTQYF
TGTGCCTGGAGTAAGGGGAGTACAGATACGCAGTATTTT
>TRBD2|15|few|TRBJ2-1|TRBV9
CASSVSGTSYNEQFF
TGTGCCAGCAGCGTATCCGGGACTAGTTACAATGAGCAGTTCTTC
>.|12|.|TRBJ2-7|TRBV9
CASSSNAHEQYF
TGTGCCAGCAGCTCGAATGCCCACGAGCAGTACTTC
>.|16|.|TRBJ2-1|TRBV12-1
CASSFVPDRGGNEQFF
TGTGCCAGCAGCTTTGTCCCGGACAGGGGAGGCAATGAGCAGTTCTTC
>.|13|once|TRBJ1-5|TRBV6-5
CASSYSSFQPQHF
TGTGCCAGCAGTTACTCCAGTTTTCAGCCCCAGCATTTT
>.|13|.|TRBJ2-3|TRBV28
CASGSGSTDTQYF
TGTGCCAGCGGTTCGGGTAGCACAGATACGCAGTATTTT
>.|13|.|TRBJ2-5|TRBV18
CASSPAFGETQYF
TGTGCCAGCTCACCAGCCTTTGGGGAGACCCAGTACTTC
>.|15|.|TRBJ2-7|TRBV2
CASSDFATGAYEQYF
TGTGCCAGCAGTGATTTTGCTACGGGGGCTTACGAGCAGTACTTC
>.|18|once|TRBJ2-1|TRBV9
CASSAMWGTRNQLGEQFF
TGTGCCAGCAGCGCAATGTGGGGGACTCGCAACCAACTGGGTGAGCAGTTCTTC
>.|16|once|TRBJ2-3|TRBV5-1
CASSLDRGPSTDTQYF
TGCGCCAGCAGCTTGGATAGGGGACCTAGCACAGATACGCAGTATTTT
>TRBD2|16|.|TRBJ2-3|TRBV7-3
CASSISGGVLGDTQYF
TGTGCCAGCAGCATTAGCGGGGGAGTCCTCGGGGATACGCAGTATTTT
>TRBD1|17|.|TRBJ2-2|TRBV30
CAWSTGQGAANTGELFF
TGTGCCTGGAGTACGGGACAGGGGGCAGCGAACACCGGGGAGCTGTTTTTT
>.|15|.|TRBJ2-5|TRBV11-2
CASSLAGAPLQTQYF
TGTGCCAGCAGCTTGGCAGGGGCCCCCTTGCAGACCCAGTACTTC
>.|13|.|TRBJ1-2|TRBV7-9
CASSLNGGRGYTF
TGTGCCAGCAGCTTAAACGGGGGCCGTGGCTACACCTTC
>.|12|.|TRBJ2-7|TRBV5-4
CASSSTGYEQYF
TGTGCCAGCAGCTCCACAGGGTACGAGCAGTACTTC
>TRBD1|15|.|TRBJ2-5|TRBV6-1
CASSVDRGHQETQYF
TGTGCCAGCAGTGTGGACAGGGGACACCAAGAGACCCAGTACTTC
>.|10|.|TRBJ1-1|TRBV20-1
CGLERGEAFF
TGCGGCCTTGAGCGGGGCGAAGCTTTCTTT
>.|13|.|TRBJ2-1|TRBV7-2
CASSAQGYNEQFF
TGTGCCAGCAGCGCTCAGGGATACAATGAGCAGTTCTTC
>TRBD1|17|.|TRBJ1-2|TRBV30
CAWRIPGQGVVDYGYTF
TGTGCCTGGAGGATACCGGGACAGGGGGTTGTAGACTATGGCTACACCTTC
>TRBD1|15|.|TRBJ2-5|TRBV5-6
CASSLDVSDRGTQYF
TGTGCCAGCAGCTTGGACGTTTCGGACAGGGGGACCCAGTACTTC
>.|15|.|TRBJ1-2|TRBV7-2
CASSSQVDSFYGYTF
TGTGCCAGCAGCTCTCAGGTGGACAGCTTTTATGGCTACACCTTC
>TRBD1|15|.|TRBJ2-2|TRBV10-3
CAISDSGQGAGELFF
TGTGCCATCAGTGATTCGGGACAGGGGGCCGGGGAGCTGTTTTTT
>TRBD1|15|.|TRBJ2-3|TRBV4-3
CASSPGQGMTDTQYF
TGCGCCAGCAGCCCCGGACAGGGGATGACAGATACGCAGTATTTT
>.|15|few|TRBJ2-7|TRBV5-1
CASSLAGGANYEQYF
TGCGCCAGCAGCTTGGCGGGCGGGGCCAACTACGAGCAGTACTTC
>.|15|.|TRBJ2-7|TRBV5-8
CASSLRRTATYEQYF
TGTGCCAGCAGCTTAAGGAGGACGGCGACCTACGAGCAGTACTTC
>.|13|.|TRBJ2-7|TRBV6-1
CASSVRFMNEQYF
TGTGCCAGCAGTGTCAGATTTATGAACGAGCAGTACTTC
>.|14|few|TRBJ2-7|TRBV28
CASKTEGRRYEQYF
TGTGCCAGCAAGACTGAAGGCAGACGCTACGAGCAGTACTTC
>.|15|.|TRBJ2-7|TRBV6-5
CASSYGQTMFYEQYF
TGTGCCAGCAGTTACGGTCAGACAATGTTCTACGAGCAGTACTTC
>.|17|.|TRBJ2-1|TRBV10-1
CASSESRRSGTHNEQFF
TGCGCCAGCAGTGAATCAAGGAGAAGCGGGACACACAATGAGCAGTTCTTC
>.|19|few|TRBJ1-3|TRBV28
CASSLGSRSRRPSGNTIYF
TGTGCCAGCAGTTTAGGCTCTCGTTCCCGAAGGCCCTCTGGAAACACCATATATTTT
>.|12|once|TRBJ2-1|TRBV30
CACRGRYNEQFF
TGTGCCTGTAGGGGCCGCTACAATGAGCAGTTCTTC
>.|11|.|TRBJ2-7|TRBV7-9
CASGDLYEQYF
TGTGCCAGCGGGGATTTATACGAGCAGTACTTC
>.|11|.|TRBJ2-7|TRBV20-1
CSAPTDSEQYF
TGCAGTGCTCCTACAGATTCAGAGCAGTACTTC
>TRBD2|18|.|TRBJ2-3|TRBV7-8
CASRRAGVDLRGRDTQYF
TGTGCCAGCAGGCGCGCGGGGGTGGACCTCCGTGGGAGAGATACGCAGTATTTT